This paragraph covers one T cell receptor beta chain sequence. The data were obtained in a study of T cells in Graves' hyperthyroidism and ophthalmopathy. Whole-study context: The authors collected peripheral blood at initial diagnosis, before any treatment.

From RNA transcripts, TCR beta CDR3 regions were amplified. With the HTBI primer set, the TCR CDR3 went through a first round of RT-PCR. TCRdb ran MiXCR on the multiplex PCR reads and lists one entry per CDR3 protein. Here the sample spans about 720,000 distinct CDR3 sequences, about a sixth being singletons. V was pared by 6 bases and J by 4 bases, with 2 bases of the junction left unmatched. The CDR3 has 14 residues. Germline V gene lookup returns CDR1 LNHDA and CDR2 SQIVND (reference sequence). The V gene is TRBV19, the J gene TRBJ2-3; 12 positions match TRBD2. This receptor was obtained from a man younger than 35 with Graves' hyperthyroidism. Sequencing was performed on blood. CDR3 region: CASRLAGGADTQYF. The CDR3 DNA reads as TGTGCCAGTAGACTAGCGGGAGGCGCAGATACGCAGTATTTT.